This T cell receptor (beta chain) was documented in a study of blood T cell repertoires in COVID-19. In the study's own analysis: Quantification of nucleated cells was approximated via reference gene primer amplification. The data were produced by immunoSEQ multiplex PCR, yet TCRdb's version contains in-frame clones alone and is incomplete. The V and J calls and clone size were taken over from that table, and D and trimming were inferred from the DNA. The profile shows 46,000 or so clones, 90% of them singletons. CDR1 MNHEY and CDR2 SVGAGI come from the germline V gene. V lost 8 bases, J lost 0 bases, and 3 bases stayed unmatched. CDR3 length: 14 amino acids.

Sequencing was done on a sample of peripheral blood. The receptor comes from a man aged 65 to 85 with active COVID-19. This chain links TRBV6-5 with TRBJ2-1, with 8 positions matching TRBD2. This chain's CDR3 is CASSSGSSYNEQFF. As DNA, the CDR3 is TGTGCCAGCTCGAGCGGGAGCTCCTACAATGAGCAGTTCTTC.